This TCR beta chain emerged from a study of PD-1 blockade in classical Hodgkin lymphoma (dated by TCRdb to the early 2020s). Regarding the study in general: Nivolumab dosing was 3 mg/kg intravenously every 2 weeks, continuing until either disease progression or unacceptable toxicity. The study used TCR beta sequencing and CyTOF to define a peripheral blood immune signature of response to PD-1 blockade in classical Hodgkin lymphoma.

Remarks on this clone: Its antigen is still unknown. No qualities accompany the bases; no much larger clone lies one base away.

This specimen's time point label, interpreted: cycle 2 day 1 (C2D1) of nivolumab. All trial patients had relapsed after autologous stem cell transplantation, with cohorts A, B and C differing in prior brentuximab vedotin exposure. The trial cohort comprised some 60 patients with relapsed/refractory classical Hodgkin lymphoma whose best overall responses were complete response, partial response or progressive disease. Trial patients were treated with single-agent nivolumab in the multi-cohort phase II CheckMate 205 trial. An independent review committee assessed best overall response using the 2007 International Working Group response criteria. PBMCs from the trial were collected at three points: immediately before nivolumab initiation (C1D1), and during therapy at cycle 2 day 1 and cycle 4 day 1. Peripheral blood was collected in 8 mL Vacutainer Cell Preparation Tubes, from which PBMCs were isolated by centrifugation and then cryopreserved.

The Qiagen DNeasy kit was used to extract genomic DNA both from unsorted PBMCs and from the negatively selected CD4+ and CD8+ fractions. TCR beta CDR3 regions were subjected to amplification by immunoSEQ multiplex PCR with primers that anneal to V and J segments. A synthetic immune receptor repertoire was used to minimize amplification bias, and remaining bias was computationally removed after sequencing. The source study handled its data this way. Repertoire diversity was quantified as the Shannon entropy index using custom Python scripts. Unsorted, CD4+ and CD8+ repertoires were analyzed separately, except in combined analyses where CD4+ and CD8+ sequences were merged in silico. A clone counted as expanded when the clone's frequency after treatment rose at least 2-fold relative to C1D1, and clones undetected at baseline were given a pseudocount of 0.5. Clones with 0 or 1 copy at C1D1 were classified as singleton clones, and clones with 2 or more copies were classified as non-singleton clones. Clones expanded in unsorted samples were labelled as CD4+, CD8+ or unknown by matching protein sequences in sorted samples from the same patient. Wilcoxon tests on paired samples were used to test changes in diversity from C1D1 to C4D1. In TCRdb, the immuneACCESS table is reduced to in-frame sequences with V and J assigned. These tables do not hold every clone; where another copy was compared, an unresolved V gene accounts for under half, and the others remain unexplained. Clone size and V and J calls were adopted from that table, with D and trimming inferred from the DNA. In this sample the table shows 75,000 to 100,000 clones, 80% to 90% of which occur a single time. The ten most abundant clones make up approximately 15% of the sample.

The investigation overall reported the following: The study was limited to a single clinical trial cohort, and causes of repertoire differences, possibly disease activity or prior therapy, remained undefined. Newly diagnosed patients were reported to have lower baseline TCR diversity than healthy donors, and relapsed/refractory patients were reported to have lower baseline TCR diversity still. Trial patients achieving complete response had baseline diversity similar to newly diagnosed patients, whereas partial responders and progressors had significantly lower diversity. Lower diversity was seen in patients whose nivolumab began less than 1 year after ASCT, and these patients were left out of later analyses so that immune reconstitution would not confound the results. A significant rise by C4D1 was seen in CD4+ but not CD8+ TCR diversity (p=0.0027 vs p=0.16), with the rise being most apparent in complete responders (p=0.02).

The CDR3 holds 17 amino acids from the cysteine to the phenylalanine. The sequence is cut down to CDR3 DNA, 51 bases in frame from base 1. Compared with germline, V lacks 10 bases and J lacks 2 bases; bases without a gene match: 16. Via the germline V gene, CDR1 is MGHDK and CDR2 SYGVNS. Recombination connected TRBV25-1 to TRBJ2-3; 9 central bases correspond to TRBD1. This specimen consisted of peripheral blood mononuclear cells (PBMCs), obtained before the second cycle of nivolumab. This receptor was obtained from a human donor with classical Hodgkin lymphoma. The CDR3 loop reads CAIPQTGGTLYTDTQYF. The nucleotide sequence is given as TGTGCCATCCCCCAGACAGGGGGAACGTTATACACAGATACGCAGTATTTT. The full variable domain, completed from the reference TRBV25-1 and TRBJ2-3 proteins outside the CDR3, reads EADIYQTPRYLVIGTGKKITLECSQTMGHDKMYWYQQDPGMELHLIHYSYGVNSTEKGDLSSESTVSRIRTEHFPLTLESARPSHTSQYLCAIPQTGGTLYTDTQYFGPGTRLTVL.